This T cell receptor beta chain was retrieved from a study of cytomegalovirus exposure and HLA in healthy donors. Regarding the study as a whole: Reported performance of the classifier showed diagnosis of cytomegalovirus status with high specificity and sensitivity. Most TCR sequences were seen very rarely across donors, but some public TCRs occurred in many. Sequencing depth across donors, presence/absence analyses assumed, was roughly uniform.

The CDR3 contains 19 residues. This clone was counted a few times. Its cognate antigen is unknown. Primers for the PCR totalled 60 Vbeta and 13 Jbeta. Profiled with immunoSEQ multiplex PCR; TCRdb holds only in-frame clones, not every one. The sample shows 120,000 or so clones, 70% to 80% of them seen only once. The sequence came from a woman aged 45 to 65 in good health and CMV-seropositive. Sequencing was performed on PBMCs. This sequence joins TRBV21-1 and TRBJ2-7; TRBD2 is the table's D call, not checked against the DNA. TRBV21-1 constitutes a pseudogene. The CDR3 here is CASSKRGCLSGRISGEQYF. The CDR3 DNA follows: TGTGCCAGCAGCAAAAGAGGGTGTCTAAGCGGGAGGATTTCGGGAGAGCAGTACTTC.